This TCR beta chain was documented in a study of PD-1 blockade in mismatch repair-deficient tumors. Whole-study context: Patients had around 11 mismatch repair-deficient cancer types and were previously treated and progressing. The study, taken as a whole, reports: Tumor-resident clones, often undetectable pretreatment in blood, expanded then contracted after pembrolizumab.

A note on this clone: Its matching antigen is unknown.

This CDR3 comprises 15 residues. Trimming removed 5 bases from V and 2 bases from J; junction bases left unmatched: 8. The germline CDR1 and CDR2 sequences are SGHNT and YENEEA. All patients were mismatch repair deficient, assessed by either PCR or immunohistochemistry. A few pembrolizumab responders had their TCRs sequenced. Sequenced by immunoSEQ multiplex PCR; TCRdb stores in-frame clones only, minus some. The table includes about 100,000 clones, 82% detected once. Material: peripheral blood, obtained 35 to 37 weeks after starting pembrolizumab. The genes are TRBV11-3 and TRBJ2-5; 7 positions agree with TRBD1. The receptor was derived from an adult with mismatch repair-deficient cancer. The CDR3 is CASSREGAVQETQYF. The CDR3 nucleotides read TGTGCCAGCAGCCGAGAGGGGGCAGTACAAGAGACCCAGTACTTC.